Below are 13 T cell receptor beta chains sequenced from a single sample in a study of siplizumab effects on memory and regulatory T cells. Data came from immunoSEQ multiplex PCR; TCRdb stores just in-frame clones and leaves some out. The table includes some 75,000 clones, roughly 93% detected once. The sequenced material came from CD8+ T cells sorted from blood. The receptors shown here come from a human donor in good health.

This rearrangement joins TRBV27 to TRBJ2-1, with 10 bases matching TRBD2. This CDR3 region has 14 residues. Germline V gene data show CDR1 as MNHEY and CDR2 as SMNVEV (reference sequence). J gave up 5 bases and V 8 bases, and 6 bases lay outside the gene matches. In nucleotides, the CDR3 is TGTGCCAGCGCCCTAGCGGGGGCCAACAATGAGCAGTTCTTC. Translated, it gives CASALAGANNEQFF.

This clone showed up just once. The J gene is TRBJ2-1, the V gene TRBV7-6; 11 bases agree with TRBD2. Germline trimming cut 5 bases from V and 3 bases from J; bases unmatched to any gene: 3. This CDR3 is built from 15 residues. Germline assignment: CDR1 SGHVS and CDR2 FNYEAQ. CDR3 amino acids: CASSQTSGDYNEQFF. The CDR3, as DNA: TGTGCCAGCAGCCAGACTAGCGGGGACTACAATGAGCAGTTCTTC. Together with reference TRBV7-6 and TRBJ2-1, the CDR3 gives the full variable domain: GAGVSQSPRYKVTKRGQDVALRCDPISGHVSLYWYRQALGQGPEFLTYFNYEAQQDKSGLPNDRFSAERPEGSISTLTIQRTEQRDSAMYRCASSQTSGDYNEQFFGPGTRLTVL.

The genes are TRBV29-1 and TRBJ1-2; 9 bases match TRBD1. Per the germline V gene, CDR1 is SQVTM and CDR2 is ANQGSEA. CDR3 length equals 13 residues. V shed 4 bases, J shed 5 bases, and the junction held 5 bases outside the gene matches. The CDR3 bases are TGCAGCGTTGTCGGGACAGGGAAATATGGCTACACCTTC. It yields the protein CSVVGTGKYGYTF.

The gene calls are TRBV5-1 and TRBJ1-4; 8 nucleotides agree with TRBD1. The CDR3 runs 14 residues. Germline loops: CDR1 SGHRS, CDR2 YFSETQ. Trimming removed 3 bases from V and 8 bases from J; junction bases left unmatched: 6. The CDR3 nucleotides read TGCGCCAGCAGCTCGGGACAGGTGGGCGAAAAACTGTTTTTT. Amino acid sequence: CASSSGQVGEKLFF.

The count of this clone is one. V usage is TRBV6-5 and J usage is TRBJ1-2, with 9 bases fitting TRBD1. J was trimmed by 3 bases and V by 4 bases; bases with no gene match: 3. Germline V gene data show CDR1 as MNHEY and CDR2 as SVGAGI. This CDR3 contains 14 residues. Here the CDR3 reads CASSSRDRDYGYTF. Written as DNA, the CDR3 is TGTGCCAGCAGTTCCAGGGACAGGGACTATGGCTACACCTTC.

The CDR3 is CASSHIAESSYNEQFF. In DNA form, the CDR3 reads TGCGCCAGCAGCCATATAGCGGAAAGCTCCTACAATGAGCAGTTCTTC. The chain joins TRBV4-1 to TRBJ2-1; maybe TRBD2 (6 bases). Deletions cut 3 bases from V and 0 bases from J, with 12 bases between. The CDR3 has 16 residues. From germline, CDR1 is MGHRA and CDR2 YSYEKL.

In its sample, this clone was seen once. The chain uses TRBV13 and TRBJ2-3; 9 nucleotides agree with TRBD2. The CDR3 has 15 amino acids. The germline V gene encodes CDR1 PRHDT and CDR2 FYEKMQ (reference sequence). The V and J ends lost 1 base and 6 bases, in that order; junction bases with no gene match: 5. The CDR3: CASSLARGGMDTQYF. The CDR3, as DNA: TGTGCCAGCAGCTTAGCGCGGGGGGGTATGGATACGCAGTATTTT. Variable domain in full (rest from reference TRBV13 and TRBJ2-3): AAGVIQSPRHLIKEKRETATLKCYPIPRHDTVYWYQQGPGQDPQFLISFYEKMQSDKGSIPDRFSAQQFSDYHSELNMSSLELGDSALYFCASSLARGGMDTQYFGPGTRLTVL.

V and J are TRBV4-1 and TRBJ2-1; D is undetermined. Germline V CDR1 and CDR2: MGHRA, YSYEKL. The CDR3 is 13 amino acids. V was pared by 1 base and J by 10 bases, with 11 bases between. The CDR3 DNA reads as TGCGCCAGCAGCCAAGCCCTGGCCTGGGAGCAGTTCTTC. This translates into CASSQALAWEQFF.

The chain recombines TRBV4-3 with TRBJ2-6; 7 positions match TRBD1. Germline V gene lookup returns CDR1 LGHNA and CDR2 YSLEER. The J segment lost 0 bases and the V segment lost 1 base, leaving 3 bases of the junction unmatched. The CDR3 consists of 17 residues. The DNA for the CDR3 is TGCGCCAGCAGCCAAGGGACAGGATACTCTGGGGCCAACGTCCTGACTTTC. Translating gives CASSQGTGYSGANVLTF.

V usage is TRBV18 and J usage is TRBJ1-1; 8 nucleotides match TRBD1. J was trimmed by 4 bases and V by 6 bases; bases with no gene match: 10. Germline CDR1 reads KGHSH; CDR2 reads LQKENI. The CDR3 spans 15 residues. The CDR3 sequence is CASSPGQELSTEAFF. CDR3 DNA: TGTGCCAGCTCGCCGGGACAGGAGCTTAGCACTGAAGCTTTCTTT.

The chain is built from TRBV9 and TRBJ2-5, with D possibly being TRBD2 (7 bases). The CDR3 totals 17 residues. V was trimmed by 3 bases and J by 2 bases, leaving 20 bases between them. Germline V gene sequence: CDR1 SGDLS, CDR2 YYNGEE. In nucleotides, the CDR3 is TGTGCCAGCAGCGCCGAAGAGGGGGGGGCGTTGCAAGAGACCCAGTACTTC. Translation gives CASSAEEGGALQETQYF.

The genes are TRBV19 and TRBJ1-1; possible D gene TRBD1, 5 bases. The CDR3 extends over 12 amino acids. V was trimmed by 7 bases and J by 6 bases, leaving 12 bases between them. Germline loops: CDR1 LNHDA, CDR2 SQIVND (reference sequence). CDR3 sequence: CASKQGFAEAFF. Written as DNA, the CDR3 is TGTGCCAGTAAGCAGGGTTTCGCTGAAGCTTTCTTT.

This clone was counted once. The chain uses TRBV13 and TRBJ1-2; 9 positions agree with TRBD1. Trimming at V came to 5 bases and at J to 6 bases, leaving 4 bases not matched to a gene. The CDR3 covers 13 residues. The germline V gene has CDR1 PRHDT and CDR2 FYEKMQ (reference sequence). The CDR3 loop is CASSPTGGDGYTF. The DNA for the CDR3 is TGTGCCAGCAGCCCCACAGGGGGCGATGGCTACACCTTC.